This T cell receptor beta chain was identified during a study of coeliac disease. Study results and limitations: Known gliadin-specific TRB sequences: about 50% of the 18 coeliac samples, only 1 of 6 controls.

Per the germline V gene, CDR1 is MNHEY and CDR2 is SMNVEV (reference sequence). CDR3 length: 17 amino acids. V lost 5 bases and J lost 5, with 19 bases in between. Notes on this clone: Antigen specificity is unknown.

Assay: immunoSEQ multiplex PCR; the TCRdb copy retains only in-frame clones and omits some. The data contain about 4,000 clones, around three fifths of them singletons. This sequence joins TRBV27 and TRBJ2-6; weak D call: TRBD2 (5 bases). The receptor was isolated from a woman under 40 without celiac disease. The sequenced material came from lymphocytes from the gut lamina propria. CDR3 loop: CASSMDWLQSRANVLTF. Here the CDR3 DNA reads TGTGCCAGCAGTATGGACTGGCTACAAAGTCGGGCCAACGTCCTGACTTTC.